This T cell receptor (beta chain) was retrieved from a study of human T cells and chemical hapten exposure (dated by TCRdb to the early 2020s). For the wider study: For sensitization, 2% DPC in acetone was applied to an approximately 2 cm by approximately 2 cm area of upper inner arm skin. Throughout the study period of about 23 weeks, patients also received therapeutic DPC doses to the scalp every week. Patch testing was done on the upper back using Finn chambers containing 0.01% DPC, and results were scored after 6 days according to International Contact Dermatitis Research Group standards. The mostly female patient cohort included alopecia areata with under or over 50% scalp involvement, alopecia totalis and alopecia universalis. The libraries were sequenced as a pool, and the TCR yield per sample differed mostly because of small variations in library volumes within the pool. In alopecia patients, the study followed how the peripheral blood TCR repertoire changed in vivo over primary and secondary sensitization to diphenylcyclopropenone (DPC), a hapten. Blood samples were taken from patients before sensitization (week 0) and at 2, 6 and about 24 weeks after DPC sensitization. About 29 alopecia patients gave blood for TCR sequencing at one to four time points (pre-sensitization, 2, 6 and 24 weeks). For every blood RNA sample, sequencing covered both the TCR alpha and TCR beta chains. Beyond this particular receptor, the publication reports: Because all patients had alopecia, a presumed autoimmune disease, the immune response of the patients might differ from that of healthy individuals. The number of PT1 expanded TCRs positively correlated with patch test score, significant at thresholds 8, 16 and 32 but not 4. Repeated subsampling changed both the strength of the expansion versus patch-test correlation and the threshold at which that correlation became significant. Compared with pre-sensitization or healthy control sets, expanded TCRs formed significantly more large CDR3 similarity clusters, which is consistent with antigen-driven responses. No change with DPC sensitization was found in the number of TCRs above 1 in 1000 frequency, and no evidence of global repertoire structure alterations was found.

Library preparation used RACE. Sequencing relied on a NextSeq 500. Library preparation attached unique molecular identifiers to individual cDNA molecules for quantitative, reproducible TCR counting. From the authors' description of their analysis: Samples had a median of approximately 96,000 TCRs, with a range from roughly 23,224 to 750,000. The Decombinator software suite was used to annotate the V, J and CDR3 of the TCR reads. For the PS versus PT1 abundance plots, all samples were subsampled to the same number of TCRs (28,000). TCRs were defined as expanded if absent before sensitization and observed at least eight times at the 2-week time point. The public reads were reprocessed in TCRdb via fastp at Q25 and MiXCR, keeping in-frame beta chains. One record per CDR3 amino acid sequence lists the most common genes and DNA. Here the V and J calls rest on TCRdb's processing, not on the authors' analysis. The sample includes fewer than 45,000 distinct CDR3 sequences, with more than 10% observed a single time. The ten largest clones take up more than 1.5% of the sample.

The time point label, as the study defines it: pre-sensitization, week 0. The sample's treatment or condition label is to be understood as: therapeutic diphenylcyclopropenone sensitization with weekly scalp DPC. Total RNA was isolated from unfractionated whole blood collected in Tempus Blood RNA tubes. Blood at each patch-test visit was drawn before the patch test was applied. Patients were considered eligible if aged 18 to 70, diagnosed with alopecia and deemed suitable for DPC therapy, and patients were excluded if pregnant. The table lists this clonotype with many counts. Its target antigen remains unknown. No per-base quality is available; no much larger clone lies one base away. The CDR3 has 14 amino acids, counting the end cysteine and phenylalanine. Just CDR3 DNA is preserved here, 42 bases in frame from base 1. The germline V end is reduced by 6 bases and the J end by 1 base; junction bases left unmatched: 4.

The V and J segments used are TRBV12-3 or TRBV12-4 and TRBJ2-5; 8 bases in the middle match TRBD1. The specimen was whole blood, collected in connection with sensitization to the hapten diphenylcyclopropenone (DPC). The sequence was collected from a woman aged 40 to 50 with alopecia areata. Some clones in this sample may be carry-over from other donors' samples. The CDR3 amino acid sequence is: CASSHDRGQETQYF. The nucleotides are TGTGCCAGCAGCCACGACAGGGGCCAAGAGACCCAGTACTTC.